The text below deals with one T cell receptor beta chain. Its antigen remains unidentified. This sample is drawn from a study of shared clonotypes between healthy human individuals. Study in general: A donor's plate count was three for CD4 naive and three for CD4 memory; CD8 naive had two and CD8 memory one. General study points: Lower generation probabilities were found for non-shared clonotypes than for those shared by all four donors. Estimated clonotype richness was generally higher in naive than memory subsets.

In germline, CDR1 is MNHNY, CDR2 SVGAGI (reference sequence). The V segment lost 4 bases and the J segment 5 bases; nucleotides outside the gene matches: 1. The CDR3 consists of 15 residues. The naive CD8 subset, CD45RO-negative cells positively selected for CCR7, excluded terminally differentiated effector memory CD45RA+ cells. Sequencing used immunoSEQ multiplex PCR; TCRdb keeps in-frame clones, though not all of them. The table includes about 2 million clones, less than 95% detected once. The source is a man younger than 30 in good health. The specimen was naive CD8+ T cells sorted from blood. The chain carries TRBV6-6 and TRBJ2-1; 14 bases fit TRBD2. CDR3 nucleotide sequence: TGTGCCAGCAGTTCGGGACTAGCGGGGGACAATGAGCAGTTCTTC. The encoded protein is CASSSGLAGDNEQFF.